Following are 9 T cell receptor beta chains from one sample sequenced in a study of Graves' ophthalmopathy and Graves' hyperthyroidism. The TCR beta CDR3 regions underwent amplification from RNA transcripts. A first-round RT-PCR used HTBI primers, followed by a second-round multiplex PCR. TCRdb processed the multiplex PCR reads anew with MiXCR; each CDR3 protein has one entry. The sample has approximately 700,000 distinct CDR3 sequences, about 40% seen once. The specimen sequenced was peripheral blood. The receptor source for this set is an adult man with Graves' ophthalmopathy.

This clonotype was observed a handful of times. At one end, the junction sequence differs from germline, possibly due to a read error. DNA for the CDR3: TGTGCCAGCAGTTACGAAGGGGCGAAAGGGGCCAACGTCCTGACTTTC. It is translated as CASSYEGAKGANVLTF. The V gene is TRBV10-3, the J gene TRBJ2-6, with D tentatively TRBD1 (5 bases). CDR1 and CDR2 (germline): ENHRY, SYGVKD. The CDR3 totals 16 residues.

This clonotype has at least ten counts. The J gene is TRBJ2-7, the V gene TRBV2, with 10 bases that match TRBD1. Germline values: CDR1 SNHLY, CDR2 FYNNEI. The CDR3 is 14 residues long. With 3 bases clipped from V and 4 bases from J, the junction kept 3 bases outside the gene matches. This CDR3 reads CASSDGQGVYEQYF. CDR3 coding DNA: TGTGCCAGCAGTGACGGACAGGGGGTATACGAGCAGTACTTC.

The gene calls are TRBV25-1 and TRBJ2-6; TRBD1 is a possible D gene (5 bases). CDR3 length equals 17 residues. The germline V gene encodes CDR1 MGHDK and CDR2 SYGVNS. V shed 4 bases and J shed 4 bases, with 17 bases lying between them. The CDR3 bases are TGTGCCAGCAGTGCTCCCGGACAAGAACTAGGGGCCAACGTCCTGACTTTC. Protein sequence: CASSAPGQELGANVLTF.

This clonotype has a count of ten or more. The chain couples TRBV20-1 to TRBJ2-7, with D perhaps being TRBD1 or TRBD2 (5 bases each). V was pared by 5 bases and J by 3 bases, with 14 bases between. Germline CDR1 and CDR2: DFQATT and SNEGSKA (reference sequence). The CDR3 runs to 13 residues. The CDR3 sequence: CSAPGQGDYEQYF. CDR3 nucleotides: TGCAGTGCTCCCGGGCAGGGAGACTACGAGCAGTACTTC.

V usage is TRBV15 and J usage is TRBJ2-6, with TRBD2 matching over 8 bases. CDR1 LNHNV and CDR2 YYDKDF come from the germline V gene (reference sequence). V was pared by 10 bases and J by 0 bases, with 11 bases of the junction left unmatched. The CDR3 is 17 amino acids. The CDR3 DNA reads TGTGCCAGCAGTTTAGCGGGAAGGTACTCTGGGGCCAACGTCCTGACTTTC. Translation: CASSLAGRYSGANVLTF.

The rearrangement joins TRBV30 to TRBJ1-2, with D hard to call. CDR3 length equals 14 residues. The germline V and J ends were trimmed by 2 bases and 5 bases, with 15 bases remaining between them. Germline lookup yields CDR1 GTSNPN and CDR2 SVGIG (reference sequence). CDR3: CAWSTSQLAYGYTF. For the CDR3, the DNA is TGTGCCTGGAGTACCAGCCAGCTGGCGTATGGCTACACCTTC.

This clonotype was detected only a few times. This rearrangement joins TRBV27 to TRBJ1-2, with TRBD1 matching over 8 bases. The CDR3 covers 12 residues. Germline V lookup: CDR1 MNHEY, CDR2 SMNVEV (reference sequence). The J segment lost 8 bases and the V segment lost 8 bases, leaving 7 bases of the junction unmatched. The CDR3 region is CASQGARTGYTF. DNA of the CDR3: TGTGCCAGCCAGGGGGCGAGGACCGGCTACACCTTC.

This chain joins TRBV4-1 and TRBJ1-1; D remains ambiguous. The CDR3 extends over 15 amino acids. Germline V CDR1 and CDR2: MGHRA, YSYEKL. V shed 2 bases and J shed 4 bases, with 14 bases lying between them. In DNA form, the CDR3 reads TGCGCCAGCAGCCAACAGGAGACGGGTCGCACTGAAGCTTTCTTT. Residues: CASSQQETGRTEAFF.

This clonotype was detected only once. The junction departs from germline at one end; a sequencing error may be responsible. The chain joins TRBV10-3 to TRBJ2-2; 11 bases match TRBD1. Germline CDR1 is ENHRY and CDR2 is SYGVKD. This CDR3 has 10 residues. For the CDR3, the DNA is TGTGCCATCGGGACAGGGGGGCTGTTTTTT. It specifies CAIGTGGLFF.